One sample yielded the 19 T cell receptor beta chains listed below, sequenced in a study of CD8+ T cells in alopecia areata. RNA was isolated and reverse transcribed to cDNA, the sequencing template. Profiling relied on immunoSEQ multiplex PCR, and the TCRdb table lists in-frame clones only, not all of them. There are around 100,000 clones in the sample; 86% occur only once, and around 10% lies in the top ten. The treatment denotes: oral pan-JAK inhibitor, 5-10 mg twice daily. This specimen consisted of CD8+ T cells sorted from blood, obtained around week 30, from a patient treated with tofacitinib. The receptors were gathered from a human donor with alopecia areata.

V and J are TRBV4-1 and TRBJ1-2; D unresolved. The CDR3 length is 15 residues. V was trimmed by 4 bases and J by 7 bases, leaving 19 bases between them. Germline V CDR1 and CDR2: MGHRA, YSYEKL. For the CDR3, the DNA is TGCGCCAGCAGCCCAGTGGACGCAGCTGGGAGTGGCTACACCTTC. Protein: CASSPVDAAGSGYTF.

The rearrangement uses TRBV10-3 and TRBJ2-7; 9 nucleotides match TRBD1. Germline lookup yields CDR1 ENHRY and CDR2 SYGVKD. The junction had 4 bases not matched to a gene; V was cut back by 3 bases and J by 4 bases. This CDR3 has 14 residues. CDR3 in amino acids: CAISEGQGLYEQYF. The CDR3 DNA follows: TGTGCCATCAGTGAAGGACAGGGGTTGTACGAGCAGTACTTC.

The chain links TRBV7-3 to TRBJ2-3, with D possibly called TRBD1 or TRBD2 (6 bases each). Germline values: CDR1 SGHTA, CDR2 FQGTGA. Trimming stripped 3 bases from V and 0 bases from J, with 7 bases between. The CDR3 has 14 amino acids. For the CDR3, the DNA is TGTGCCAGCAGCTTCGGGGGCAGCACAGATACGCAGTATTTT. Its translation: CASSFGGSTDTQYF.

V gene TRBV29-1 combines with J gene TRBJ2-7, with TRBD2 matching 10 bases. This CDR3 spans 13 amino acids. The J segment lost 7 bases and the V segment lost 4 bases, leaving 7 bases of the junction unmatched. The germline V gene encodes CDR1 SQVTM and CDR2 ANQGSEA. The CDR3 DNA is TGCAGCGTTGCTAGCGGGGGTACGGGGGAGCAGTACTTC. It encodes CSVASGGTGEQYF.

The rearrangement links TRBV30 to TRBJ2-3; TRBD2 agrees at 7 bases. The CDR3 is 13 residues long. Germline-derived CDR1 and CDR2 are GTSNPN and SVGIG (reference sequence). The J segment lost 6 bases and the V segment lost 5 bases, leaving 8 bases of the junction unmatched. The chain's CDR3 is CAWAGEGHDTQYF. The CDR3 DNA sequence: TGTGCCTGGGCCGGGGAGGGTCACGATACGCAGTATTTT.

As for this clone: The same CDR3 is also encoded by other DNA sequences in this sample. The chain's CDR3 is CASSLGTAAYEQYF. CDR3 coding DNA: TGCGCCAGCAGCTTGGGGACAGCAGCCTACGAGCAGTACTTC. J is TRBJ2-7 and V is TRBV5-1, with TRBD1 as a possible D gene (6 bases). Per germline, CDR1 SGHRS and CDR2 YFSETQ. The CDR3 loop spans 14 amino acids. The V gene lost 0 bases and the J gene lost 2 bases, with 9 bases spanning the gap.

In DNA, the CDR3 is TGTGCCAGCAGCTTCTTACTAGCGGGAGGGTATGAGACCCAGTACTTC. Amino acids: CASSFLLAGGYETQYF. The chain carries TRBV7-9 and TRBJ2-5, with TRBD2 matching 13 bases. This CDR3 is built from 16 residues. Germline loops: CDR1 SEHNR, CDR2 FQNEAQ (reference sequence). J gave up 5 bases and V 3 bases, and 6 bases lay outside the gene matches.

V usage is TRBV29-1 and J usage is TRBJ1-2, with D perhaps matching TRBD1 (6 bases). V lost 0 bases and J lost 7, with 18 bases in between. The germline V gene encodes CDR1 SQVTM and CDR2 ANQGSEA. The CDR3 spans 15 residues. CDR3 DNA: TGCAGCGTTGAAGATCCTACAGGGACGGGGGGTGGCTACACCTTC. Translated: CSVEDPTGTGGGYTF.

This clone was observed a few times. The rearrangement uses TRBV20-1 and TRBJ1-2; no definite D call. Trimming shortened V by 7 bases and J by 8 bases, and 11 bases separated the two germline ends. The CDR3 runs to 10 residues. Germline CDR1 reads DFQATT; CDR2 reads SNEGSKA (reference sequence). The CDR3 nucleotides read TGCAGTGGCGACCCTTGGGGCTACACCTTC. Amino acids: CSGDPWGYTF.

With regard to this clone: Germline and junction disagree at one end, which may indicate a read error. The chain recombines TRBV7-7 with TRBJ2-3, with TRBD1 identical over 11 bases. The CDR3 extends over 14 amino acids. Germline-derived CDR1 and CDR2 are SSHAT and FNYEAQ (reference sequence). The DNA of the CDR3 is TGTGCTAGCAGCCGGGACAGGGGGACAGATACGCAGTATTTT. Translating gives CASSRDRGTDTQYF.

This chain links TRBV10-2 with TRBJ2-7; D is ambiguous. Looked up from germline, CDR1 is WSHSY and CDR2 is SAAADI. The V gene lost 3 bases and the J gene lost 1 base, with 10 bases spanning the gap. This CDR3 is built from 14 residues. In nucleotides, the CDR3 is TGCGCCAGCAGTGAAGGACCAGTTTCCTACGAGCAGTACTTC. This codes for CASSEGPVSYEQYF.

This rearrangement joins TRBV27 to TRBJ2-1, with D perhaps matching TRBD1 (5 bases). This CDR3 spans 13 amino acids. Germline V gene lookup returns CDR1 MNHEY and CDR2 SMNVEV (reference sequence). V shed 4 bases and J shed 6 bases, with 10 bases lying between them. The CDR3 sequence is CASSYRRPNEQFF. The CDR3 DNA is TGTGCCAGCAGTTACAGGCGCCCCAATGAGCAGTTCTTC.

The genes are TRBV5-1 and TRBJ1-1, with 8 nucleotides matching TRBD1. The germline gives CDR1 SGHRS, CDR2 YFSETQ. Losses at the gene ends were 4 bases for V and 4 bases for J; bases not matched to a gene: 12. The length of the CDR3 is 16 residues. The CDR3 reads CASSVFLRGQGTEAFF. The CDR3 DNA sequence: TGCGCCAGCAGCGTATTCCTCAGGGGGCAGGGCACTGAAGCTTTCTTT.

The chain links TRBV7-9 to TRBJ2-7; 14 bases align to TRBD2. The junction had 5 bases not matched to a gene; V was cut back by 5 bases and J by 2 bases. Germline V gene sequence: CDR1 SEHNR, CDR2 FQNEAQ (reference sequence). The CDR3 covers 16 residues. Here the CDR3 reads CASSRTSGRTPYEQYF. CDR3 nucleotide sequence: TGTGCCAGCAGCCGGACTAGCGGGAGGACACCCTACGAGCAGTACTTC.

This sequence joins TRBV6-1 and TRBJ1-1; D ambiguous. Germline V lookup: CDR1 MNHNS, CDR2 SASEGT. Trimming removed 3 bases from V and 11 bases from J, with 13 bases in between. This CDR3 region has 12 residues. The DNA of the CDR3 is TGTGCCAGCAGTGAGTTCACCCGGTGGGCTTTCTTT. Translating it yields CASSEFTRWAFF.

The V gene is TRBV6-5, the J gene TRBJ1-2, with 7 bases identical to TRBD1. V shed 0 bases and J 4 bases; nucleotides not matched to a gene: 5. The CDR3 runs 15 residues. Per germline, CDR1 MNHEY and CDR2 SVGAGI. CDR3: CASSYSPGGRYGYTF. The CDR3 bases are TGTGCCAGCAGTTACTCACCAGGGGGACGCTATGGCTACACCTTC.

The rearrangement uses TRBV6-5 and TRBJ1-2; 9 nucleotides agree with TRBD1. This CDR3 contains 13 residues. The germline CDR1 and CDR2 sequences are MNHEY and SVGAGI. With V trimmed by 5 bases and J by 6 bases, 4 bases remained unmatched. CDR3 coding DNA: TGTGCCAGCAGTATCCGGACAGGGGATGGCTACACCTTC. Amino acids: CASSIRTGDGYTF.

The CDR3 region has the DNA TGCAGCGTTGAAGACAACACATCCTACAATGAGCAGTTCTTC. It is translated as CSVEDNTSYNEQFF. The chain couples TRBV29-1 to TRBJ2-1; no reliable D call. In germline, CDR1 is SQVTM, CDR2 ANQGSEA. Trimming removed 0 bases from V and 1 base from J, with 7 bases in between. The CDR3 contains 14 residues.

V usage is TRBV19 and J usage is TRBJ1-1; TRBD1 matches 8 bases. The CDR3 is made up of 18 amino acids. CDR1 is LNHDA and CDR2 is SQIVND in the germline V gene (reference sequence). V dropped 3 bases and J dropped 0; count of bases not matched to a gene: 12. The CDR3 reads CASSIPTRDRTMNTEAFF. The CDR3 DNA reads TGTGCCAGTAGTATCCCAACTCGGGACAGGACAATGAACACTGAAGCTTTCTTT.